Listed here are 13 T cell receptor beta chains from one sample, sequenced in a study of blood T cell repertoires in COVID-19. Sequencing used immunoSEQ multiplex PCR; TCRdb keeps in-frame clones, though not all of them. Among 200,000 to 300,000 clones listed, 80% to 90% were seen once. The material sequenced was PBMCs or T cells enriched from blood (not recorded which). Source of these receptors: a man aged 45-60 years who had been exposed to COVID-19.

Remarks on this clone: Mismatch with germline at one junction end may stem from a read error. The V gene is TRBV5-1, the J gene TRBJ1-2, with 8 bases identical to TRBD1. Germline loops: CDR1 SGHRS, CDR2 YFSETQ. This CDR3 is 13 amino acids long. The CDR3: CASRLGQDYGYTF. DNA of the CDR3: TGCGCCAGCAGATTGGGACAGGACTATGGCTACACCTTC.

The chain has TRBV18 and TRBJ2-1; possibly TRBD2 for D (6 bases). Looked up from germline, CDR1 is KGHSH and CDR2 is LQKENI. Trimming took 7 bases from V and 0 from J, leaving 10 bases between them. The CDR3 runs 14 residues. In DNA form, the CDR3 reads TGTGCCAGCTTCTGGCGGGACTCCTACAATGAGCAGTTCTTC. It translates to CASFWRDSYNEQFF. Full variable domain (missing parts from reference TRBV18 and TRBJ2-1): NAGVMQNPRHLVRRRGQEARLRCSPMKGHSHVYWYRQLPEEGLKFMVYLQKENIIDESGMPKERFSAEFPKEGPSILRIQQVVRGDSAAYFCASFWRDSYNEQFFGPGTRLTVL.

The chain combines TRBV28 with TRBJ2-1; 9 bases align to TRBD2. V was clipped by 7 bases and J by 7 bases; unmatched bases: 2. CDR1 is MDHEN, CDR2 SYDVKM, per germline. This CDR3 comprises 12 residues. The chain's CDR3 is CASTLAGNEQFF. The CDR3 bases are TGTGCCAGCACCCTAGCGGGAAATGAGCAGTTCTTC.

The chain joins TRBV9 to TRBJ1-2; D unresolved. The CDR3 extends over 16 amino acids. From germline, CDR1 is SGDLS and CDR2 YYNGEE. Trimming took 2 bases from V and 3 from J, leaving 17 bases between them. The CDR3 loop reads CASSVDRVTSDYGYTF. For the CDR3, the DNA is TGTGCCAGCAGCGTCGACCGGGTCACAAGTGACTATGGCTACACCTTC.

This sequence joins TRBV5-1 and TRBJ2-7; D may be TRBD2 (5 bases). The CDR3 has 15 amino acids. V was pared by 0 bases and J by 0 bases, with 10 bases between. Germline assignment: CDR1 SGHRS and CDR2 YFSETQ. The CDR3 DNA reads as TGCGCCAGCAGCTTGGGTCCGGGGAGCTCCTACGAGCAGTACTTC. Residues: CASSLGPGSSYEQYF.

The chain is built from TRBV15 and TRBJ2-1; TRBD2 is a possible D gene (5 bases). V shed 0 bases and J shed 4 bases, with 10 bases lying between them. Germline V gene lookup returns CDR1 LNHNV and CDR2 YYDKDF (reference sequence). The CDR3 runs to 15 residues. CDR3 loop: CATSRDPGKYNEQFF. CDR3 coding DNA: TGTGCCACCAGCAGAGATCCCGGGAAGTACAATGAGCAGTTCTTC.

V usage is TRBV29-1 and J usage is TRBJ2-2; tentative D call: TRBD1 (5 bases). CDR1 is SQVTM, CDR2 ANQGSEA, per germline. The CDR3 runs 13 residues. Trimming shortened V by 6 bases and J by 1 base, and 9 bases separated the two germline ends. The CDR3, as DNA: TGCAGCGTCTCGACAGTGAACACCGGGGAGCTGTTTTTT. It translates to CSVSTVNTGELFF.

The CDR3 DNA sequence: TGTGCCAGTCACCAACAGGGGGATACGCAGTATTTT. Its protein product is CASHQQGDTQYF. The chain recombines TRBV18 with TRBJ2-3; TRBD1 matches 7 bases. V lost 9 bases and J lost 6; bases outside the gene matches: 6. The CDR3 is 12 amino acids. CDR1 is KGHSH and CDR2 is LQKENI in the germline V gene.

The chain couples TRBV28 to TRBJ1-5; 7 bases map to TRBD1. V lost 4 bases, J lost 7 bases, and 19 bases stayed unmatched. CDR1 is MDHEN and CDR2 is SYDVKM in the germline V gene. There are 18 residues in the CDR3. The CDR3 region has the DNA TGTGCCAGCAGTTCCGGCGTTCAGGGGGGTTTCCCTACGCAGCCCCAGCATTTT. This translates into CASSSGVQGGFPTQPQHF.

The chain employs TRBV9 and TRBJ2-2; 9 bases map to TRBD2. The ends lost 1 base at V and 0 bases at J; junction bases unmatched: 7. The V gene's germline CDR1 is SGDLS and CDR2 YYNGEE. The CDR3 spans 18 residues. For the CDR3, the DNA is TGTGCCAGCAGCGTAACGGGTAGCGGGAGACCGAACACCGGGGAGCTGTTTTTT. Translating gives CASSVTGSGRPNTGELFF.

This clone appeared a single time. The rearrangement links TRBV12-3 or TRBV12-4 to TRBJ2-4, with D perhaps matching TRBD1 (5 bases). The CDR3 contains 12 residues. V dropped 1 base and J dropped 15 bases, with 13 bases sitting between them. The CDR3: CASSLEAAGLYF. CDR3 coding DNA: TGTGCCAGCAGTTTAGAGGCGGCAGGGTTGTACTTC.

This chain uses TRBV6-5 with TRBJ2-7, with TRBD1 as a possible D gene (5 bases). Germline V gives CDR1 MNHEY, CDR2 SVGAGI. The CDR3 runs to 15 residues. V was trimmed by 5 bases and J by 4 bases, leaving 18 bases between them. CDR3: CASSQYPGPRYEQYF. CDR3 in DNA: TGTGCCAGCAGTCAATATCCAGGGCCAAGATACGAGCAGTACTTC.

The chain joins TRBV28 to TRBJ1-1, with TRBD1 as a possible D gene (6 bases). The germline V gene encodes CDR1 MDHEN and CDR2 SYDVKM. The V end was cut by 4 bases, the J end by 3 bases, with 15 bases between. The CDR3 sequence is 15 residues long. CDR3 protein: CASSSPRGQHTEAFF. DNA for the CDR3: TGTGCCAGCAGTTCACCCCGAGGACAGCACACTGAAGCTTTCTTT.